This T cell receptor (beta chain) was identified in a study of OX40 agonist ivuxolimab in advanced cancers. Study-level findings and limits: Dosing at 0.1 to 3.0 mg/kg was accompanied by clonal expansion of CD4+ and CD8+ blood T cells by week 6.

Profiling relied on immunoSEQ multiplex PCR, and the TCRdb table lists in-frame clones only, not all of them. The sample holds around 53,000 clones, roughly 86% seen once. This clone was seen only a few times. Its specificity is not known. The V and J ends lost 0 bases and 4 bases respectively, with 9 bases between them. Germline V gene sequence: CDR1 GTSNPN, CDR2 SVGIG (reference sequence). The CDR3 is made up of 13 amino acids. This sequence was found in an adult with an advanced solid tumor such as melanoma, head and neck, liver or kidney cancer. This sequence joins TRBV30 and TRBJ1-2; no reliable D call. The material was CD4+ or CD8+ T cells sorted from blood, obtained in a trial of the OX40 agonist ivuxolimab. The chain's CDR3 is CAWSVPSPYGYTF. In nucleotides, the CDR3 is TGTGCCTGGAGTGTACCCAGCCCCTATGGCTACACCTTC.